This T cell receptor (beta chain) was sequenced for a study of identical twins (dated by TCRdb to about 2016). Broadly, across the study: The study deep-sequenced TCR alpha and beta repertoires from monozygotic twins, unrelated adults of various ages and cord blood to test whether fetal clonotypes persist. To rule out contamination, the twin experiments were replicated at different times with different library preparation protocols.

From the germline V gene, CDR1 is MGHRA and CDR2 is YSYEKL. There are 15 amino acids in the CDR3, from cysteine to phenylalanine inclusive. Only the CDR3 portion is preserved as DNA: 45 bases, with reading frame beginning at the first base. V lost 0 bases and J lost 4 bases; the stretch between them is 10 bases long. Results the study describes overall, beyond this receptor: Because the same donors could not be followed over many years, the conclusions relied on cross-sectional statistical analysis. Out-of-frame TCR alpha sequences shared between twins showed an excess of low generation-probability sequences compared with coincidental sharing between unrelated individuals. A weaker excess of twin sharing was found in beta out-of-frame sequences because the signal-to-noise ratio was lowered by fewer shared sequences. In monozygotic twins, out-of-frame TCR alpha sharing was systematically underestimated by recombination models, although the models agreed with sharing between unrelated individuals. Fewer insertions were carried by abundant cord blood beta clonotypes; a weaker similar trend was observed in young adult naive repertoires, while no such trend was observed in memory repertoires. Invariant T cells such as MAIT and iNKT could partly confound zero-insertion analyses, although diverse VJ usage argued against such confounding for most clonotypes.

This clonotype was observed a handful of times. The antigen it recognizes is unknown. There are no base qualities to consult, and no much larger clone falls within one base. Preparation of the library involved 5' RACE. The listed sequencing device is Illumina HiSeq 2000. Template switching introduced a universal primer binding site; the final cDNA contained a unique molecular identifier, enabling accurate counting of TCR cDNA molecules. First-strand cDNA for TCR alpha and beta chains was synthesized from specific primers in the conserved constant-segment region. To control for contamination, each cDNA library was double barcoded with a SMART-Mk sample barcode plus Illumina barcodes. Two successive PCR steps introduced TruSeq adapter sequences along with Illumina sample barcodes. Sequencing of the TCR alpha and beta cDNA libraries was done on the Illumina HiSeq platform using custom primers. Per the authors' processing: Raw reads were processed with MiGEC to extract unique molecular identifiers, and MiXCR was used to determine CDR3 positions. For each individual, recombination models were inferred using an EM algorithm with the repgenHMM and IGoR tools. Shared clonotype analysis was performed with the tcR package in R, normalizing sharing by the product of cloneset sizes. To study raw recombination without the effects of thymic and clonal selection, out-of-frame nonproductive sequences were analyzed. TCRdb reran the public reads through fastp at Q25 and MiXCR, keeping productive beta chains. All rows with the same CDR3 protein become a single entry with the most common DNA and genes. For this entry, the V and J calls and clone size follow TCRdb and not the study's own pipeline. This sample is represented by around 1.7 million distinct CDR3 sequences; more than 30% of them were singletons. Of the sample, about 0.25% is held by the ten largest clones.

Every donor was a healthy Caucasian. Sequencing was performed on cord blood. This sequence uses TRBV4-1 and TRBJ2-1; the D gene cannot be resolved reliably. This TCR came from a newborn girl in good health. The bases are TGCGCCAGCAGCCAAGATATTTACGGATACAATGAGCAGTTCTTC. It codes for CASSQDIYGYNEQFF.